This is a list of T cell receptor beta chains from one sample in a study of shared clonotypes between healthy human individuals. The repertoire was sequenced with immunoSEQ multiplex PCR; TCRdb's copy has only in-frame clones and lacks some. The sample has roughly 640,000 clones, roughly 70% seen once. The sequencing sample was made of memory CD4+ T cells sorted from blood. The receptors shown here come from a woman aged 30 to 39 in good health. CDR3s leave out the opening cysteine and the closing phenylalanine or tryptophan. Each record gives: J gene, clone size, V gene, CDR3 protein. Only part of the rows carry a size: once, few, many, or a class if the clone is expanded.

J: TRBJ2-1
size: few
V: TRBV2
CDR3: ASSKLAALNEQF

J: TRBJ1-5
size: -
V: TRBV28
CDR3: ASLSARPTSNQPQH

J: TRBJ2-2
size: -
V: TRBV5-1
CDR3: ASSYRTGSITGELF

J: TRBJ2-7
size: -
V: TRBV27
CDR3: ASSTLAGGDEQY

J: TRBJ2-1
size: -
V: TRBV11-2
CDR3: ASSLGGLAVYNEQF

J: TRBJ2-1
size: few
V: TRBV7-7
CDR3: ASSFSGAAYNEQF

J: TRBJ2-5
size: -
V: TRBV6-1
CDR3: ATRQQETQY

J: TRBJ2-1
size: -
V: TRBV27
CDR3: ASSWEGTYNEQF

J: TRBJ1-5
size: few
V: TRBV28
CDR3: ASSFTGAANQPQH

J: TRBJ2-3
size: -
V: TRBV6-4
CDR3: ASSKTDRDGADTQY

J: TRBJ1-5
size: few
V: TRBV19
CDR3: AVGQTGRGNQPQH

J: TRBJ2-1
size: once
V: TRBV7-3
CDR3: ASSLSSLAGGYNEQF

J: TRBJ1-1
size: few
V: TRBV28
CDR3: ASSSPTGEAF

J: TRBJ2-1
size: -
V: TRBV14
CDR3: ASSLTRKPQF

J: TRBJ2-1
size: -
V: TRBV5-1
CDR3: ASSLGRGVSYNEQF

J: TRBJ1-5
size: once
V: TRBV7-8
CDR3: ASSSTENRNQPQH

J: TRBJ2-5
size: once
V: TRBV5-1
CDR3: ASSLAGEPQETQY

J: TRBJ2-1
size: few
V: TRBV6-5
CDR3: ASSRTNNNEQF

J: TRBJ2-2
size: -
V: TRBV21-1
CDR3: ASSRTRDSNTGELF

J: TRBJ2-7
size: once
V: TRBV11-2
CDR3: ASSLDQAYSYEQY

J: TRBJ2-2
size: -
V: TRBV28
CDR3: ASSLARQAPNTGELF

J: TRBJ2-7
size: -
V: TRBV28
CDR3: ASSFPVRAAEQY

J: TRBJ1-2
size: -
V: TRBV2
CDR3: ASSERSGINYGYT

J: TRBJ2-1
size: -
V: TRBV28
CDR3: ASMTGGKNNEQF

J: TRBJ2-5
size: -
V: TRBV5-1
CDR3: ASSSGQGQETQY

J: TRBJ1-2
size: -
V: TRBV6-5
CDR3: ATNLDPGGVGSYT

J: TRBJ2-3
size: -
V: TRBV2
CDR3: ASGQVAGVTDTQY

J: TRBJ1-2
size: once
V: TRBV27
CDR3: ASSSAGTRGPYGYT

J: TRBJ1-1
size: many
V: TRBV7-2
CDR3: ASSHDRNTEAF

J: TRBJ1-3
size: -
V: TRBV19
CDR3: ASTGVISGNTIY

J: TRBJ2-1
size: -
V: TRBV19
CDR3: ASSISSGSRSYNEQF

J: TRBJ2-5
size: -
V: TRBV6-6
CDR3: ASTGGGKQETQY

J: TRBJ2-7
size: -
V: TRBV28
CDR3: ASSTSGTGELVEQY

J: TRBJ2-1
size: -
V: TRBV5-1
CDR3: ASSLGSSGFNNEQF

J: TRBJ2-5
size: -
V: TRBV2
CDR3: ASSKGAAKETQY

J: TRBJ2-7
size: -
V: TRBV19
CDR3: ASNDVRGGSSYEQY

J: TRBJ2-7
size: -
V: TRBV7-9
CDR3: ASSPGQLSTYEQY

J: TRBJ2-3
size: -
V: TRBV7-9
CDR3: ASSPGSGTDTQY

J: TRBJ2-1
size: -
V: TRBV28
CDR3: ASSWPIRSEQF

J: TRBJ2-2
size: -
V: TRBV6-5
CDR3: ASRTPGASGELF

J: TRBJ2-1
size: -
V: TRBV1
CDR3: TSSQDRAAGSSYNEQF

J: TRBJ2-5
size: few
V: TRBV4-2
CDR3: ASSQDQGWETQY

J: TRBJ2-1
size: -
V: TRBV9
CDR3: ASSVGSSGEQF

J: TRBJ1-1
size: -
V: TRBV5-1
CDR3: ASSLADGNTEAF

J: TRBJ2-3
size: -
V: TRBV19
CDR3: ASSIAGARTDTQY

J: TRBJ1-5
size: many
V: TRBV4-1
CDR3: ASSQDNNNQPQH